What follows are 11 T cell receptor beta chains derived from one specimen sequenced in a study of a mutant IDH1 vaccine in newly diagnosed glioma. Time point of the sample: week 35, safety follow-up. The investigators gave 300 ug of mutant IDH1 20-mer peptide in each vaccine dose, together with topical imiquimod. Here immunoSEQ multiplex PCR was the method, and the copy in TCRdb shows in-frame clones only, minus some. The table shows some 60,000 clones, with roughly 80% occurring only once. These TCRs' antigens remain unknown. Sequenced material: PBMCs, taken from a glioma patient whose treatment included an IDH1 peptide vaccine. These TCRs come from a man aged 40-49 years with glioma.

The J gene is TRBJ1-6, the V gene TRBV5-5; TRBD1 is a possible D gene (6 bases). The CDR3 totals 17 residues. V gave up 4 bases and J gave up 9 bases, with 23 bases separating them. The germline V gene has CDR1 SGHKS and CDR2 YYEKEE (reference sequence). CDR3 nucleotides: TGTGCCAGCAGCCCTTTTTCGCTCAGGGGCCGCGGTTCACCCCTCCACTTT. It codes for CASSPFSLRGRGSPLHF.

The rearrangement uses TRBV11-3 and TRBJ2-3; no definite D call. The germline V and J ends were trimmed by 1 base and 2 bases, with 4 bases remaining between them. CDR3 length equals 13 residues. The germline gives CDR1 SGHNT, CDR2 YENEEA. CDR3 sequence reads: CASSLGPTDTQYF. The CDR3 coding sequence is TGTGCCAGCAGCTTAGGGCCCACAGATACGCAGTATTTT.

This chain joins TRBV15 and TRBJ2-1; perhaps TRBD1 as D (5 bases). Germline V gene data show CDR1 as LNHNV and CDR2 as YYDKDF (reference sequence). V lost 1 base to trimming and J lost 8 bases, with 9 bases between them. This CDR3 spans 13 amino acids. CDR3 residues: CATSRGTQDEQFF. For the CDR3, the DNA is TGTGCCACCAGCAGAGGGACACAAGATGAGCAGTTCTTC.

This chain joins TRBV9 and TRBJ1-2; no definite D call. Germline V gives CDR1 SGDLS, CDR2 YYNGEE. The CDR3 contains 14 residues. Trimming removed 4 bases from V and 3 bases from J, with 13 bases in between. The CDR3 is CASSPLPFDYGYTF. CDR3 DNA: TGTGCCAGCAGCCCGCTTCCCTTTGACTATGGCTACACCTTC.

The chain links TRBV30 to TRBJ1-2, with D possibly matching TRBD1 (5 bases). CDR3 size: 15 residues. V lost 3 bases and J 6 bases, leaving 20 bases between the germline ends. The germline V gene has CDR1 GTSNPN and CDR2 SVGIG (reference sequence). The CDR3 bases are TGTGCCTGGAGCCCTACAGGCGGCTGGAGCGATGGCTACACCTTC. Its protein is CAWSPTGGWSDGYTF.

CDR3 nucleotides: TGTGCCAGCAGTGAAGCCCCGGCGGACAGGGTTGGTAATGAGCAGTTCTTC. The encoded protein is CASSEAPADRVGNEQFF. The V and J genes are TRBV2 and TRBJ2-1; 8 nucleotides align to TRBD1. Germline CDR1 and CDR2: SNHLY and FYNNEI. V gave up 0 bases and J gave up 7 bases; unmatched junction bases: 11. The CDR3 runs 17 residues.

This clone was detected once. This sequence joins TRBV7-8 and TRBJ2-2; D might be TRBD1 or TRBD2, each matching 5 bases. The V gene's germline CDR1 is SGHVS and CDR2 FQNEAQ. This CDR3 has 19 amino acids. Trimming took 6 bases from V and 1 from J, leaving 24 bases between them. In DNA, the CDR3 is TGTGCCAGCAGTCGGGACGGCCGAAGACTGAAGCTGAACACCGGGGAGCTGTTTTTT. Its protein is CASSRDGRRLKLNTGELFF.

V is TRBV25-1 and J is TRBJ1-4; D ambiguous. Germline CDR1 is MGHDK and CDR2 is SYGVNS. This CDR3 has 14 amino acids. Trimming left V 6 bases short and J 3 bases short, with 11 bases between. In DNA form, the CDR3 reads TGTGCCAGCAGAGAAGGCTTCCCTAATGAAAAACTGTTTTTT. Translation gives CASREGFPNEKLFF.

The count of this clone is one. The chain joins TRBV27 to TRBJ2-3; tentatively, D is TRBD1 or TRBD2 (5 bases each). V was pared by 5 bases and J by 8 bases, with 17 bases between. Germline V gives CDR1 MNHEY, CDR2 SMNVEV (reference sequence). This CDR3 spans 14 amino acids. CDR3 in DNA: TGTGCCAGCAGTCTAGACGGGACCGGCGGTACGCAGTATTTT. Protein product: CASSLDGTGGTQYF.

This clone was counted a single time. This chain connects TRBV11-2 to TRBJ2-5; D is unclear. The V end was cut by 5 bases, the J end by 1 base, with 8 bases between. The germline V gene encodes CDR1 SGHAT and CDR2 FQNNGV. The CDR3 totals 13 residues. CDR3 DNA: TGTGCCAGCAGCGCTCTAGGCCAAGAGACCCAGTACTTC. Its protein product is CASSALGQETQYF. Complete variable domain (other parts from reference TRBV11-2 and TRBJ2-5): EAGVAQSPRYKIIEKRQSVAFWCNPISGHATLYWYQQILGQGPKLLIQFQNNGVVDDSQLPKDRFSAERLKGVDSTLKIQPAKLEDSAVYLCASSALGQETQYFGPGTRLLVL.

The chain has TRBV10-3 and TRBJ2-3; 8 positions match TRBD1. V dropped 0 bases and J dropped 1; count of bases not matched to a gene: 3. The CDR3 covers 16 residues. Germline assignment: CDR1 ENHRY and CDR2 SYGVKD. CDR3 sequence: CAISESPGQGTDTQYF. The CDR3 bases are TGTGCCATCAGTGAGTCCCCGGGACAGGGCACAGATACGCAGTATTTT.